This T cell receptor beta chain was found in a study of Ad26.COV2.S vaccination and SARS-CoV-2 variants. General study results and limits: Breadth of non-spike TCRs did not differ between vaccinees and placebo recipients. Assessments of TCR breadth and depth may have underestimated the total T cell responses.

Some clones are missing from TCRdb's copy, which holds only in-frame ones; the method was immunoSEQ multiplex PCR. The profile shows hundreds of thousands of clones, over 75% of them singletons. With respect to this clone: Its antigen remains unidentified.

The CDR3 totals 16 residues. Germline V gene sequence: CDR1 SGHTA, CDR2 FQGNSA. Trimming took 2 bases from V and 0 from J, leaving 11 bases between them. This sample's treatment: roughly 20 received Ad26.COV2.S at low or high dose, single or two shots; roughly five received placebo; per-sample allocation not given. Specimens were obtained on day 63 following the first vaccine or placebo injection. The sequence was obtained from a person between 18 and 59 years old who received the Ad26.COV2.S COVID-19 vaccine or a placebo. The gene calls are TRBV7-2 and TRBJ1-5; D is uncertain. The source material was peripheral blood, sampled in a trial of Ad26.COV2.S vaccine versus placebo. As DNA, the CDR3 is TGTGCCAGCAGCTTATACGCCCAGCTTAGCAATCAGCCCCAGCATTTT. Amino acids: CASSLYAQLSNQPQHF.